One sample yielded the 16 T cell receptor beta chains listed below, sequenced in a study of T cell repertoires in cytomegalovirus infection. Using its own MiXCR run on the reads, TCRdb lists one record per CDR3 protein. The sample records about 340,000 distinct CDR3 sequences, about 28% being singletons. The antigens these receptors bind are not known. Material: cultured PBMCs, obtained from culture after CMV antigen stimulation. These receptors all come from a human donor in good health (CMV status not recorded). Some clones in this sample may be carry-over from other donors' samples.

This clonotype appeared a few times. The chain uses TRBV12-3 or TRBV12-4 and TRBJ1-5; TRBD1 is a possible D gene (5 bases). The V and J ends lost 1 base and 7 bases respectively, with 14 bases between them. The CDR3 has 15 residues. CDR3 protein: CASSLGPQGRQPQHF. The CDR3 DNA follows: TGTGCCAGCAGTTTAGGTCCGCAGGGCAGACAGCCCCAGCATTTT.

V usage is TRBV28 and J usage is TRBJ1-5; D is ambiguous. This CDR3 comprises 14 residues. With 6 bases removed from V and 5 bases from J, the gap between germline ends came to 14 bases. Germline CDR1 reads MDHEN; CDR2 reads SYDVKM. The CDR3 sequence is CASSPLVNHQPQHF. The CDR3 nucleotides read TGTGCCAGCAGCCCCTTGGTTAACCATCAGCCCCAGCATTTT.

This clonotype was recorded a few times. This rearrangement joins TRBV5-4 to TRBJ2-3; D gene unclear. Germline assignment: CDR1 SGHNT and CDR2 YYREEE (reference sequence). The V gene lost 4 bases and the J gene lost 5 bases, with 14 bases spanning the gap. The CDR3 is made up of 14 amino acids. CDR3 sequence reads: CASSPQSRGDTQYF. Written as DNA, the CDR3 is TGTGCCAGCAGCCCACAATCACGAGGAGATACGCAGTATTTT.

This chain links TRBV6-2 or TRBV6-3 with TRBJ2-5; D is ambiguous. Per the germline V gene, CDR1 is MNHEY and CDR2 is SVGEGT. The CDR3 has 14 residues. V was shortened by 6 bases and J by 0 bases, with 11 bases between the two germline ends. The DNA for the CDR3 is TGTGCCAGCAGCCGACTGGAGTACCAAGAGACCCAGTACTTC. As protein: CASSRLEYQETQYF.

This clonotype occurred once. The V call is TRBV19, the J call TRBJ1-5; 9 nucleotides agree with TRBD1. From germline, CDR1 is LNHDA and CDR2 SQIVND (reference sequence). CDR3 length equals 16 residues. Trimming cost V 5 bases and J 2 bases; bases outside gene matches: 7. This CDR3 reads CASSPPGQGRNQPQHF. CDR3 in DNA: TGTGCCAGTAGTCCTCCGGGACAGGGTCGCAATCAGCCCCAGCATTTT.

The count of this clonotype is one. The chain recombines TRBV5-4 with TRBJ2-7; possibly TRBD1 or TRBD2 for D (5 bases each). This CDR3 region has 15 residues. The ends were cut back, 3 bases at V and 0 bases at J, with 13 bases in the middle. In germline, CDR1 is SGHNT, CDR2 YYREEE (reference sequence). DNA of the CDR3: TGTGCCAGCAGCTGGGAAAGAGGGACCTCCTACGAGCAGTACTTC. It yields the protein CASSWERGTSYEQYF.

Many counts were recorded for this clonotype. This chain uses TRBV6-1 with TRBJ2-3; 7 bases are a match to TRBD1. Germline CDR1 is MNHNS and CDR2 is SASEGT. The CDR3 is made up of 11 amino acids. The J segment lost 14 bases and the V segment lost 6 bases, leaving 8 bases of the junction unmatched. The CDR3 DNA follows: TGTGCCAGCAGAGATGACAGGGAAATGTATTTT. The encoded protein is CASRDDREMYF.

V and J are TRBV7-2 and TRBJ2-1; 12 positions agree with TRBD2. The CDR3 is made up of 16 amino acids. V shed 1 base, J shed 3 bases, and the junction held 1 base outside the gene matches. Looked up from germline, CDR1 is SGHTA and CDR2 is FQGNSA. In DNA form, the CDR3 reads TGTGCCAGCAGCTTAGGGACTAGCGGGGTCTACAATGAGCAGTTCTTC. Translating gives CASSLGTSGVYNEQFF.

Turning to this clonotype: It may be a read error: a sequence one base away is much more abundant. This chain uses TRBV7-6 with TRBJ1-1; 10 bases are a match to TRBD1. The germline gives CDR1 SGHVS, CDR2 FNYEAQ. The CDR3 extends over 17 amino acids. The CDR3 DNA is TGTGTCAGCAGCTTAAGGACAGGGGGTTTCCCCTGGGCTGAAGCTTTCTTT. Its translation is CVSSLRTGGFPWAEAFF.

As regards this clonotype: At one of its ends the junction is not consistent with the germline gene, which may arise from a read error. V is TRBV7-7 and J is TRBJ2-5; 10 nucleotides match TRBD1. Germline V gene lookup returns CDR1 SSHAT and CDR2 FNYEAQ (reference sequence). The CDR3 is 17 amino acids. The CDR3 DNA follows: TGTGCTAGCAGCTTAGGCCTGGGACAGGGGAGATCCGAGACCCAGTACTTC. Translation: CASSLGLGQGRSETQYF.

This clonotype was found many times. A read error may produce the germline difference seen at one junction end. The V and J genes are TRBV7-8 and TRBJ1-1; 10 bases align to TRBD1. The length of the CDR3 is 14 residues. The V gene's germline CDR1 is SGHVS and CDR2 FQNEAQ. Here the CDR3 reads CASSWDRGNTEAFF. The CDR3 coding sequence is TGCGCCAGCAGCTGGGACAGGGGGAACACTGAAGCTTTCTTT. Based on the CDR3 plus reference TRBV7-8 and TRBJ1-1, the full variable domain is GAGVSQSPRYKVAKRGQDVALRCDPISGHVSLFWYQQALGQGPEFLTYFQNEAQLDKSGLPSDRFFAERPEGSVSTLKIQRTQQEDSAVYLCASSWDRGNTEAFFGQGTRLTVV.

This clonotype was recorded a few times. This sequence joins TRBV19 and TRBJ2-1, with unresolved D. The CDR3 is made up of 14 amino acids. Germline CDR1 LNHDA, CDR2 SQIVND (reference sequence). Trimming pared 5 bases from V and 6 bases from J, leaving 14 bases between. The CDR3, as DNA: TGTGCCAGTAGTCCTACAATCCCCCCCAATGAGCAGTTCTTC. Its translation: CASSPTIPPNEQFF.

This clonotype was counted between two and nine times. The chain links TRBV7-2 to TRBJ1-1; possibly TRBD1 for D (5 bases). The V and J ends lost 3 bases and 1 base respectively, with 21 bases between them. The length of the CDR3 is 18 residues. The germline CDR1 and CDR2 sequences are SGHTA and FQGNSA. CDR3 bases: TGTGCCAGCAGCTTTCTAGGTTCAGGGTTAAGTGGGAACACTGAAGCTTTCTTT. Translated, it gives CASSFLGSGLSGNTEAFF.

Details on this clonotype: The missing conserved phenylalanine or tryptophan at the end of this CDR3 makes a read error likely. The chain uses TRBV15 and TRBJ2-2; 7 nucleotides align to TRBD1. Per the germline V gene, CDR1 is LNHNV and CDR2 is YYDKDF (reference sequence). J was trimmed by 1 base and V by 1 base; bases with no gene match: 6. CDR3 length: 17 amino acids. CDR3 protein: CATSRVTGTVNTGELFS. DNA of the CDR3: TGTGCCACCAGCAGAGTCACCGGGACAGTGAACACCGGGGAGCTGTTTTCT.

In this sample, this clonotype turned up a few times. This sequence joins TRBV6-1 and TRBJ2-3; 12 nucleotides line up with TRBD2. Germline CDR1 MNHNS, CDR2 SASEGT. Trimming at V came to 0 bases and at J to 5 bases, leaving 6 bases not matched to a gene. The CDR3 extends over 17 amino acids. The CDR3 nucleotides are TGTGCCAGCAGTGAAGCCCCTAGCGGGAGGGCCAAAGATACGCAGTATTTT. Protein sequence: CASSEAPSGRAKDTQYF.

V is TRBV4-1 and J is TRBJ2-2; D is possibly TRBD1 (6 bases). Germline V CDR1 and CDR2: MGHRA, YSYEKL. The CDR3 contains 15 residues. Deletions cut 6 bases from V and 0 bases from J, with 11 bases between. The CDR3 spells CASRSGETNTGELFF. CDR3 DNA sequence: TGCGCCAGCAGATCAGGGGAGACGAACACCGGGGAGCTGTTTTTT.